Listed below are T cell receptor beta chains from one sample, sequenced in a study of radiotherapy plus CTLA-4 blockade in lung cancer. Here immunoSEQ multiplex PCR was the method, and the copy in TCRdb shows in-frame clones only, minus some. This table has fewer than 40,000 clones, 75% to 80% appearing once. The input for sequencing was peripheral blood, taken from a patient treated with radiotherapy plus ipilimumab. These TCRs come from a human donor with non-small cell lung cancer that progressed on radiotherapy plus ipilimumab. CDR3s include the opening cysteine and the closing phenylalanine or tryptophan. The D gene is left open where the match is weak. For some rows the clone size is stated as once, few or many, or as a class when expanded; others skip it.

d_call: -; v_call: TRBV27; j_call: TRBJ1-2; clone_size: -; cdr3_nt: TGTGCCAGCAGTCTCCACGGAGCTAGGGGCGGTGGCTACACCTTC; cdr3_aa: CASSLHGARGGGYTF
d_call: TRBD2; v_call: TRBV5-1; j_call: TRBJ2-1; clone_size: -; cdr3_nt: TGCGCCAGCAGCTCCGGACTAGCGGGGGCCTACAATGAGCAGTTCTTC; cdr3_aa: CASSSGLAGAYNEQFF
d_call: -; v_call: TRBV18; j_call: TRBJ2-2; clone_size: once; cdr3_nt: TGTGCCAGCTCACCGACTCAGGGCTCGACCGGGGAGCTGTTTTTT; cdr3_aa: CASSPTQGSTGELFF
d_call: -; v_call: TRBV7-2; j_call: TRBJ2-4; clone_size: few; cdr3_nt: TGTGCCAGCAGCTCCCGACTAGATGACCCGTACAACATTCAGTACTTC; cdr3_aa: CASSSRLDDPYNIQYF
d_call: TRBD1; v_call: TRBV18; j_call: TRBJ1-6; clone_size: -; cdr3_nt: TGTGCCAGCTCACCACGTTTGACAGGGCGGGATTGGGTTTCACCCCTCCACTTT; cdr3_aa: CASSPRLTGRDWVSPLHF
d_call: TRBD2; v_call: TRBV9; j_call: TRBJ2-1; clone_size: -; cdr3_nt: TGTGCCAGCAGCGCCCCCCGCCGGGGCGGGGGGGTTGGTGAGCAGTTCTTC; cdr3_aa: CASSAPRRGGGVGEQFF
d_call: -; v_call: TRBV7-2; j_call: TRBJ2-5; clone_size: few; cdr3_nt: TGTGCCAGCAAAAAAACAGGGTCCTTTGGGTTAGAGACCCAGTACTTC; cdr3_aa: CASKKTGSFGLETQYF
d_call: -; v_call: TRBV27; j_call: TRBJ2-5; clone_size: once; cdr3_nt: TGTGCCAGCTCTCCGCGGATCTATCAAGAGACCCAGTACTTC; cdr3_aa: CASSPRIYQETQYF
d_call: TRBD1; v_call: TRBV10-2; j_call: TRBJ1-2; clone_size: -; cdr3_nt: TGCGCCAGCAGTGAGTCCGCAGGGGGCGGTGGCTACACCTTC; cdr3_aa: CASSESAGGGGYTF
d_call: -; v_call: TRBV6-5; j_call: TRBJ2-7; clone_size: -; cdr3_nt: TGTGCCAGCAGTGATTGGGACAAGTACGAGCAGTACTTC; cdr3_aa: CASSDWDKYEQYF
d_call: -; v_call: TRBV20-1; j_call: TRBJ2-1; clone_size: -; cdr3_nt: TGCAGTGGGCTCCACGATGAGCAGTTCTTC; cdr3_aa: CSGLHDEQFF
d_call: -; v_call: TRBV5-3; j_call: TRBJ2-7; clone_size: -; cdr3_nt: TGTGCCAGAAGCTTGACTGTCATTAACTACGAGCAGTACTTC; cdr3_aa: CARSLTVINYEQYF
d_call: TRBD1; v_call: TRBV4-1; j_call: TRBJ2-3; clone_size: once; cdr3_nt: TGCGCCAGCAGCCACAGCCCGGGACAGACTAGCACAGATACGCAGTATTTT; cdr3_aa: CASSHSPGQTSTDTQYF
d_call: -; v_call: TRBV7-9; j_call: TRBJ2-1; clone_size: -; cdr3_nt: TGTGCCAGCAGCTTCACCTACGGGGGGCTCGCAAATGAGCAGTTCTTC; cdr3_aa: CASSFTYGGLANEQFF
d_call: -; v_call: TRBV7-8; j_call: TRBJ2-2; clone_size: -; cdr3_nt: TGTGCCAGCAGCTTAAACACCTTAACCGGGGAGCTGTTTTTT; cdr3_aa: CASSLNTLTGELFF
d_call: TRBD2; v_call: TRBV7-2; j_call: TRBJ2-1; clone_size: -; cdr3_nt: TGTGCCAGCAAGCTAGCGGGGGGTTACAATGAGCAGTTCTTC; cdr3_aa: CASKLAGGYNEQFF
d_call: -; v_call: TRBV7-6; j_call: TRBJ1-1; clone_size: -; cdr3_nt: TGTGCCAGCAGCTGGGGACATCAGAACACTGAAGCTTTCTTT; cdr3_aa: CASSWGHQNTEAFF
d_call: -; v_call: TRBV7-9; j_call: TRBJ1-1; clone_size: -; cdr3_nt: TGTGCCAGCAGCTTAGGTTTTCGACAGAGAGCTTTCTTT; cdr3_aa: CASSLGFRQRAFF
d_call: -; v_call: TRBV2; j_call: TRBJ2-3; clone_size: -; cdr3_nt: TGTGCCAGCAGTGAAGGGGGGCCCACAGATACGCAGTATTTT; cdr3_aa: CASSEGGPTDTQYF
d_call: TRBD1; v_call: TRBV6-1; j_call: TRBJ2-1; clone_size: -; cdr3_nt: TGTGCCAGCAGTGCCGCCTCAGGGGGCTCCGAGCAGTTCTTC; cdr3_aa: CASSAASGGSEQFF
d_call: TRBD2; v_call: TRBV5-1; j_call: TRBJ2-2; clone_size: -; cdr3_nt: TGCGCCAGCAGCGAGACTAGCGGGGGGGCCGGGGAGCTGTTTTTT; cdr3_aa: CASSETSGGAGELFF
d_call: TRBD1; v_call: TRBV6-1; j_call: TRBJ1-6; clone_size: -; cdr3_nt: TGTGCCAGCAGTGAATCGGGACAGGGGCTTTCACCCCTCCACTTT; cdr3_aa: CASSESGQGLSPLHF
d_call: TRBD1; v_call: TRBV7-6; j_call: TRBJ2-6; clone_size: -; cdr3_nt: TGTGCCAGCAGCCCGACAGGGGCTGGGGCCAACGTCCTGACTTTC; cdr3_aa: CASSPTGAGANVLTF
d_call: TRBD1; v_call: TRBV6-1; j_call: TRBJ1-1; clone_size: once; cdr3_nt: TGTGCCAGCAGTAAAAGACAGGGCACTGAAGCTTTCTTT; cdr3_aa: CASSKRQGTEAFF
d_call: -; v_call: TRBV7-3; j_call: TRBJ1-3; clone_size: once; cdr3_nt: TGTGCCAGCAGCCCCGGCCGGGGGAGTGGAAACACCATATATTTT; cdr3_aa: CASSPGRGSGNTIYF
d_call: -; v_call: TRBV25-1; j_call: TRBJ1-6; clone_size: -; cdr3_nt: TGTGCCAGCAGTGTGGGACTTTCCTCGGGATCACCCCTCCACTTT; cdr3_aa: CASSVGLSSGSPLHF
d_call: -; v_call: TRBV6-5; j_call: TRBJ1-2; clone_size: -; cdr3_nt: TGTGCCAGCAGTTACTCAGCCCAGGACTATGGCTACACCTTC; cdr3_aa: CASSYSAQDYGYTF
d_call: TRBD1; v_call: TRBV2; j_call: TRBJ2-7; clone_size: -; cdr3_nt: TGTGCCAGCAGACCGGGACAGGACTACGAGCAGTACTTC; cdr3_aa: CASRPGQDYEQYF
d_call: -; v_call: TRBV9; j_call: TRBJ2-3; clone_size: -; cdr3_nt: TGTGCCAGCAGCGGTTTTGAGGACAGTTCAGATACGCAGTATTTT; cdr3_aa: CASSGFEDSSDTQYF
d_call: TRBD2; v_call: TRBV10-3; j_call: TRBJ2-1; clone_size: -; cdr3_nt: TGTGCCATCAGAGATTCTAGCGGGGGGGCCGATGAGCAGTTCTTC; cdr3_aa: CAIRDSSGGADEQFF
d_call: -; v_call: TRBV10-3; j_call: TRBJ1-6; clone_size: once; cdr3_nt: TGTGCCATCAGCCGGGACACCTCCTTTTCACCCCTCCACTTT; cdr3_aa: CAISRDTSFSPLHF
d_call: TRBD1; v_call: TRBV7-2; j_call: TRBJ1-4; clone_size: -; cdr3_nt: TGTGCCAGCAGCTTAAGGGACAGGGGGGGGACTAATGAAAAACTGTTTTTT; cdr3_aa: CASSLRDRGGTNEKLFF
d_call: -; v_call: TRBV5-1; j_call: TRBJ1-6; clone_size: -; cdr3_nt: TGCGCCACCTCGAGCTCCTATAATTCACCCCTCCACTTT; cdr3_aa: CATSSSYNSPLHF
d_call: TRBD2; v_call: TRBV7-2; j_call: TRBJ2-7; clone_size: once; cdr3_nt: TGTGCCAGCAGCAATAGCGGGGGAGGGTACGAGCAGTACTTC; cdr3_aa: CASSNSGGGYEQYF
d_call: TRBD1; v_call: TRBV2; j_call: TRBJ2-7; clone_size: -; cdr3_nt: TGTGCCAGCAAAGGGACAGGGCTCCACGAGCAGTACTTC; cdr3_aa: CASKGTGLHEQYF
d_call: TRBD1; v_call: TRBV7-9; j_call: TRBJ1-6; clone_size: -; cdr3_nt: TGTGCCAGCAGCTGGGGACAGGTTAATTCACCCCTCCACTTT; cdr3_aa: CASSWGQVNSPLHF
d_call: TRBD1; v_call: TRBV2; j_call: TRBJ2-1; clone_size: -; cdr3_nt: TGTGCCAGCACCCAGGACAGGGGGTCTTACAATGAGCAGTTCTTC; cdr3_aa: CASTQDRGSYNEQFF
d_call: -; v_call: TRBV7-2; j_call: TRBJ2-7; clone_size: once; cdr3_nt: TGTGCCAGCAGCTTAGGTACAGGGCTTCGATACTCCTACGAGCAGTACTTC; cdr3_aa: CASSLGTGLRYSYEQYF
d_call: TRBD2; v_call: TRBV2; j_call: TRBJ2-1; clone_size: -; cdr3_nt: TGTGCCAGCGGTGAAGGTAGCGGGGGGGCTTTCAATGAGCAGTTCTTC; cdr3_aa: CASGEGSGGAFNEQFF
d_call: -; v_call: TRBV10-3; j_call: TRBJ1-1; clone_size: -; cdr3_nt: TGTGCCATCAGTGGGTACAGGGCGGCTTTCTTT; cdr3_aa: CAISGYRAAFF
d_call: TRBD2; v_call: TRBV7-2; j_call: TRBJ2-7; clone_size: -; cdr3_nt: TGTGCCAGCAGCTTAGCTAGCGGGGGGTCCTACGAGCAGTACTTC; cdr3_aa: CASSLASGGSYEQYF
d_call: TRBD1; v_call: TRBV5-6; j_call: TRBJ2-7; clone_size: -; cdr3_nt: TGTGCCAGCAGCTACCCGGGACAGGGTCCCGACGAGCAGTACTTC; cdr3_aa: CASSYPGQGPDEQYF
d_call: TRBD2; v_call: TRBV9; j_call: TRBJ2-3; clone_size: -; cdr3_nt: TGTGCCAGCAGCGTTCGCGGGGGGGAGACAGATACGCAGTATTTT; cdr3_aa: CASSVRGGETDTQYF
d_call: TRBD1; v_call: TRBV10-3; j_call: TRBJ1-1; clone_size: few; cdr3_nt: TGTGCCGCCGGGACAGGGGGCTGGGTACAGGACACTGAAGCTTTCTTT; cdr3_aa: CAAGTGGWVQDTEAFF
d_call: TRBD2; v_call: TRBV7-8; j_call: TRBJ2-5; clone_size: few; cdr3_nt: TGTGCCAGCAGCTTAGGGGCTAGCGGGGCTGCTGGGACCCAGTACTTC; cdr3_aa: CASSLGASGAAGTQYF
d_call: TRBD1; v_call: TRBV6-5; j_call: TRBJ1-2; clone_size: -; cdr3_nt: TGTGCCAGCAGTTTCAACCGGGACAGGGCTGGCTACACCTTC; cdr3_aa: CASSFNRDRAGYTF
d_call: -; v_call: TRBV11-2; j_call: TRBJ1-1; clone_size: few; cdr3_nt: TGTGCCAGCAGCCCGATATCCGCGCGCGCTTTCTTT; cdr3_aa: CASSPISARAFF
d_call: TRBD1; v_call: TRBV5-4; j_call: TRBJ1-2; clone_size: -; cdr3_nt: TGTGCCAGCAGCTTGGACAGGGGGCAGAACTATGGCTACACCTTC; cdr3_aa: CASSLDRGQNYGYTF
d_call: -; v_call: TRBV5-8; j_call: TRBJ2-2; clone_size: -; cdr3_nt: TGTGCCAGCAGCCTGCGGGCCAGAACGAACACCGGGGAGCTGTTTTTT; cdr3_aa: CASSLRARTNTGELFF